The 27 T cell receptor beta chains reported below all come from one sample, sequenced in a study of PD-1 blockade in classical Hodgkin lymphoma. Each patient's relapse followed autologous stem cell transplantation, and brentuximab vedotin exposure varied. Sequenced by immunoSEQ multiplex PCR; TCRdb stores in-frame clones only, minus some. The data hold roughly 60,000 clones, with 88% observed a single time. The sample here was peripheral blood mononuclear cells (PBMCs), taken before the second cycle of nivolumab. Receptors originate from a human donor with classical Hodgkin lymphoma.

The chain is built from TRBV5-1 and TRBJ2-3; 9 nucleotides match TRBD2. Germline V gene data show CDR1 as SGHRS and CDR2 as YFSETQ. V dropped 0 bases and J dropped 3; count of bases not matched to a gene: 11. CDR3 length: 18 amino acids. CDR3: CASSLVGRAGGMTDTQYF. CDR3 DNA: TGCGCCAGCAGCTTGGTTGGTAGAGCGGGGGGCATGACAGATACGCAGTATTTT.

This chain connects TRBV5-1 to TRBJ2-5, with a weak D call TRBD2 (7 bases). Trimming pared 4 bases from V and 2 bases from J, leaving 15 bases between. The CDR3 covers 15 residues. From germline, CDR1 is SGHRS and CDR2 YFSETQ. CDR3 DNA: TGCGCCAGCAGCCAACAGGGAGGGGGGCAAGAGACCCAGTACTTC. Translating gives CASSQQGGGQETQYF.

The V gene is TRBV7-9, the J gene TRBJ2-7; the match to TRBD2 covers 7 bases. Per germline, CDR1 SEHNR and CDR2 FQNEAQ (reference sequence). CDR3 length: 17 amino acids. V dropped 5 bases and J dropped 2; count of bases not matched to a gene: 15. The CDR3 sequence is CASSLTGDPGGTYEQYF. The DNA of the CDR3 is TGTGCCAGCAGCCTCACGGGCGACCCCGGGGGGACCTACGAGCAGTACTTC.

This chain uses TRBV7-9 with TRBJ2-5, with 7 bases that match TRBD1. Germline assignment: CDR1 SEHNR and CDR2 FQNEAQ (reference sequence). There are 13 residues in the CDR3. V lost 11 bases, J lost 5 bases, and 11 bases stayed unmatched. CDR3 DNA: TGTGCCGCAAGGGGGCTGGGTTTGGAGACCCAGTACTTC. Its protein product is CAARGLGLETQYF.

The V call is TRBV27, the J call TRBJ2-2; TRBD1 is a possible D gene (6 bases). V shed 4 bases and J shed 0 bases, with 12 bases lying between them. This CDR3 spans 16 amino acids. Germline V gene sequence: CDR1 MNHEY, CDR2 SMNVEV (reference sequence). This chain's CDR3 is CASSSGDGANTGELFF. The CDR3 DNA reads TGTGCCAGCAGTTCAGGGGACGGCGCGAACACCGGGGAGCTGTTTTTT.

The sample holds one count of this clone. This chain connects TRBV5-6 to TRBJ1-2; D not certain. Trimming shortened V by 4 bases and J by 8 bases, and 27 bases separated the two germline ends. The CDR3 runs to 17 residues. Germline assignment: CDR1 SGHDT and CDR2 YYEEEE. The CDR3 loop reads CASSNNKSPVLTIGYTF. The CDR3 bases are TGTGCCAGCAGCAACAACAAATCACCGGTCCTCACTATCGGCTACACCTTC.

The J gene is TRBJ1-1, the V gene TRBV7-9; perhaps TRBD1 as D (6 bases). Trimming pared 5 bases from V and 4 bases from J, leaving 17 bases between. Germline-derived CDR1 and CDR2 are SEHNR and FQNEAQ (reference sequence). The length of the CDR3 is 15 residues. DNA for the CDR3: TGTGCCAGCAGCGCCAACAGGGATTCGGGCACTGAAGCTTTCTTT. It specifies CASSANRDSGTEAFF.

J is TRBJ2-7 and V is TRBV29-1; 8 bases are shared with TRBD1. The ends lost 2 bases at V and 3 bases at J; junction bases unmatched: 6. In germline, CDR1 is SQVTM, CDR2 ANQGSEA. CDR3 length: 14 amino acids. The CDR3, as DNA: TGCAGCGTTGAACTGCAGGGGGCTGTCTACGAGCAGTACTTC. Translated: CSVELQGAVYEQYF.

The chain couples TRBV6-1 to TRBJ2-7; 10 bases line up with TRBD1. Losses at the gene ends were 6 bases for V and 4 bases for J; bases not matched to a gene: 9. The CDR3 is made up of 15 amino acids. CDR1 and CDR2 from the germline V gene are MNHNS and SASEGT. The CDR3 is CASRLSGQGVYEQYF. The CDR3 nucleotides read TGTGCCAGCAGACTTTCCGGACAGGGGGTGTACGAGCAGTACTTC.

The chain couples TRBV29-1 to TRBJ2-3; 10 bases match TRBD2. The V gene's germline CDR1 is SQVTM and CDR2 ANQGSEA. The CDR3 covers 16 residues. V lost 6 bases, J lost 4 bases, and 13 bases stayed unmatched. The CDR3, as DNA: TGCAGCGTGGAGCCGTGGCTAGCGGGGGCCTCAGATACGCAGTATTTT. Amino acids: CSVEPWLAGASDTQYF.

The genes are TRBV23-1 and TRBJ2-6; D gene uncertain. TRBV23-1 is given ORF status, its function remaining uncertain. The CDR3 loop spans 17 amino acids. V was shortened by 0 bases and J by 0 bases, with 9 bases between the two germline ends. As DNA, the CDR3 is TGCGCCAGCAGTCAATCGTGGCGCTACTCTGGGGCCAACGTCCTGACTTTC. This gives the protein CASSQSWRYSGANVLTF.

V gene TRBV7-8 combines with J gene TRBJ2-7; no reliable D call. The CDR3 has 14 amino acids. Per the germline V gene, CDR1 is SGHVS and CDR2 is FQNEAQ. Deletions cut 0 bases from V and 3 bases from J, with 9 bases between. The CDR3 sequence is CASSLARQSYEQYF. Here the CDR3 DNA reads TGTGCCAGCAGCTTAGCGCGCCAGAGCTACGAGCAGTACTTC.

The chain has TRBV21-1 and TRBJ2-3; the table's TRBD2 call for D was not verified on the DNA. TRBV21-1 is recorded as a pseudogene. The CDR3 consists of 12 residues. Here the CDR3 reads CASSTLLDTQYF. CDR3 coding DNA: TGTGCCAGCAGCACCCTCTTAGATACGCAGTATTTT.

This sequence joins TRBV10-3 and TRBJ1-2, with D uncertain. The CDR3 is made up of 12 amino acids. The germline gives CDR1 ENHRY, CDR2 SYGVKD. Between the trimmed V and J ends, which lost 5 bases and 6 bases, there was a span of 10 bases. CDR3 DNA: TGTGCCATCAGTTATGACGAGGATGGCTACACCTTC. This encodes CAISYDEDGYTF.

In the case of this clone: Other DNA variants within this sample encode the same CDR3. V is TRBV7-8 and J is TRBJ1-1, with D unclear. CDR1 SGHVS and CDR2 FQNEAQ come from the germline V gene. The CDR3 sequence is 14 residues long. V shed 1 base and J shed 1 base, with 7 bases lying between them. The CDR3 nucleotides are TGTGCCAGCAGCTTAGTTTGGGGGAACACTGAAGCTTTCTTT. It is translated as CASSLVWGNTEAFF.

V gene TRBV6-1 combines with J gene TRBJ1-5; 9 nucleotides align to TRBD1. CDR3 length: 13 amino acids. The V gene's germline CDR1 is MNHNS and CDR2 SASEGT. With V trimmed by 1 base and J by 9 bases, 1 base remained unmatched. The CDR3 loop reads CASSEDRGRPQHF. The CDR3 region has the DNA TGTGCCAGCAGTGAAGACAGGGGGCGGCCCCAGCATTTT.

The chain has TRBV5-1 and TRBJ2-2, with TRBD2 as a possible D gene (5 bases). Germline V lookup: CDR1 SGHRS, CDR2 YFSETQ. The CDR3 loop spans 16 amino acids. V was cut by 1 base and J by 0 bases, with 10 bases left in between. CDR3 bases: TGCGCCAGCAGCTTGTTGGGGAGCCCGAACACCGGGGAGCTGTTTTTT. Translation gives CASSLLGSPNTGELFF.

This chain links TRBV7-2 with TRBJ1-1, with 9 nucleotides matching TRBD1. The CDR3 totals 17 residues. Losses at the gene ends were 5 bases for V and 5 bases for J; bases not matched to a gene: 15. Germline V gives CDR1 SGHTA, CDR2 FQGNSA. CDR3 DNA sequence: TGTGCCAGCAGCCTGGGACAGGGTCCTTTCGGGGATACTGAAGCTTTCTTT. It specifies CASSLGQGPFGDTEAFF.

The rearrangement links TRBV18 to TRBJ2-5; TRBD2 might be the D (5 bases). The V and J ends lost 1 base and 4 bases respectively, with 19 bases between them. There are 17 residues in the CDR3. CDR1 KGHSH and CDR2 LQKENI come from the germline V gene. As DNA, the CDR3 is TGTGCCAGCTCACCACGGGCGTTCGGGAAAGGCAGAGAGACCCAGTACTTC. Residues: CASSPRAFGKGRETQYF.

This clone was seen more than once but under ten times. The identical CDR3 is also encoded by other nucleotide sequences in the sample. The V gene is TRBV9, the J gene TRBJ1-2, with D hard to call. This CDR3 has 13 amino acids. Germline CDR1 is SGDLS and CDR2 is YYNGEE. The V and J ends lost 0 bases and 2 bases respectively, with 5 bases between them. The CDR3 DNA follows: TGTGCCAGCAGCGTAGGTCCCAACTATGGCTACACCTTC. This translates into CASSVGPNYGYTF.

The chain combines TRBV10-3 with TRBJ2-6; D unclear. The CDR3 runs 16 residues. Trimming left V 4 bases short and J 1 base short, with 11 bases between. Per germline, CDR1 ENHRY and CDR2 SYGVKD. CDR3 loop: CAISVTEESGANVLTF. The CDR3 coding sequence is TGTGCCATCAGTGTCACCGAGGAGTCTGGGGCCAACGTCCTGACTTTC.

This clone occurred once. V usage is TRBV7-9 and J usage is TRBJ2-7; D possibly corresponds to TRBD2 (5 bases). The CDR3 sequence is 15 residues long. The V gene lost 4 bases and the J gene lost 2 bases, with 15 bases spanning the gap. The germline V gene has CDR1 SEHNR and CDR2 FQNEAQ (reference sequence). Written as DNA, the CDR3 is TGTGCCAGCAGCTCCCGTGGAGGCAGGACCTACGAGCAGTACTTC. Amino acid sequence: CASSSRGGRTYEQYF.

V and J are TRBV5-1 and TRBJ1-2; D possibly corresponds to TRBD1 (5 bases). V was pared by 0 bases and J by 7 bases, with 13 bases between. Germline lookup yields CDR1 SGHRS and CDR2 YFSETQ. The CDR3 loop spans 14 amino acids. The CDR3 DNA sequence: TGCGCCAGCAGCTTGGAGACAGCGAGAGGTGGCTACACCTTC. Translated, it gives CASSLETARGGYTF.

In nucleotides, the CDR3 is TGTGCCAGCAGTTTCGACACCGCCTCCTACGAGCAGTACTTC. It specifies CASSFDTASYEQYF. The chain uses TRBV6-5 and TRBJ2-7; no definite D call. The germline gives CDR1 MNHEY, CDR2 SVGAGI. This CDR3 has 14 amino acids. Trimming cost V 4 bases and J 0 bases, with 10 bases left between them.

This clone was counted a single time. J is TRBJ2-2 and V is TRBV5-1, with TRBD2 matching over 13 bases. CDR3 length: 16 amino acids. With V trimmed by 4 bases and J by 6 bases, 6 bases remained unmatched. Germline V gene lookup returns CDR1 SGHRS and CDR2 YFSETQ. The CDR3 spells CASSTKTSGGSGELFF. CDR3 DNA sequence: TGCGCCAGCAGCACTAAGACTAGCGGGGGGTCCGGGGAGCTGTTTTTT. Based on the CDR3 plus reference TRBV5-1 and TRBJ2-2, the full variable domain is KAGVTQTPRYLIKTRGQQVTLSCSPISGHRSVSWYQQTPGQGLQFLFEYFSETQRNKGNFPGRFSGRQFSNSRSEMNVSTLELGDSALYLCASSTKTSGGSGELFFGEGSRLTVL.

In nucleotides, the CDR3 is TGTGCCAGCAGTGAACGGCAGGCGAAGCAGTCCCAGCATTTT. The encoded protein is CASSERQAKQSQHF. V is TRBV2 and J is TRBJ1-5, with D hard to call. This CDR3 contains 14 residues. Trimming cost V 2 bases and J 11 bases, with 16 bases left between them. Germline V gene lookup returns CDR1 SNHLY and CDR2 FYNNEI.

The rearrangement uses TRBV9 and TRBJ2-7; 11 bases are a match to TRBD2. V shed 4 bases and J 3 bases; nucleotides not matched to a gene: 6. The length of the CDR3 is 15 residues. CDR1 SGDLS and CDR2 YYNGEE come from the germline V gene. CDR3 in amino acids: CASSLSGLADYEQYF. The CDR3 DNA is TGTGCCAGCAGCCTCTCGGGACTAGCGGACTACGAGCAGTACTTC.